One T cell receptor (beta chain) is described in this entry. Which antigen it targets is not known. Per-nucleotide qualities are absent, and no much larger clonotype sits a single base away. This entry belongs to a study of cytomegalovirus exposure and HLA in healthy donors (TCRdb year 2017). Broadly, across the study: An earlier analysis of a few hundred of the donors reported over 250 Gb of sequence data and 95 million to 140 million unique TCR beta sequences obtained from approximately 180 million T cells. All discovery cohort repertoires had been generated on a single sequencing platform. A handful of DR-DQ haplotypes were handled as single units for association and clustering because linkage in the cohort was strong. The number of donors typed differed by locus, with about 629-630 for A, B, C, DRB1 and DQB1, around 560 for DQA1, about 610 for DPA1, and some 440 for DPB1. The aim of the study was to test whether cataloging public T cell receptors could identify signatures of past pathogen exposure. The study used immunosequencing to profile the T cell repertoires of about 670 subjects and linked those repertoires to cytomegalovirus serostatus. In addition to the first cohort of approximately 670 subjects, a separate validation cohort of approximately 130 different subjects was used. A later genetic analysis took genome-wide SNP genotypes for about 55% of the 666 donors and used that subset as a discovery cohort. HLA typing included class I and class II loci at four-digit resolution. To predict cytomegalovirus infection status, the study combined high-throughput TCR immunosequencing, statistical association of individual TCRs with disease status, and machine learning. A later analysis re-examined previously published TCR beta repertoires from just over 650 donors and added high-resolution HLA genotyping to investigate patterns of TCR occurrence. Of the approximately 400 genotyped donors, approximately 81% were placed in the genetic ancestry cluster associated with self-reported Caucasian donors. In an earlier analysis of about 590 of the donors, high-throughput TCR beta sequencing was used to judge whether each TCR beta V gene segment behaved as functional or pseudogenic. An early release that covered some 630 HLA-typed donors contained approximately 300 gigabases of sequencing data and roughly 84 million unique TCR sequences. Rather than drawing on any new phenotypic data, the later analysis identified candidate immune exposures from TCR beta sequences and the way those sequences occurred across donors. Donor age, sex, ethnicity and CMV serostatus were collected together with the repertoire data. Across some 400 genotyped donors of the cohort, an average of about 240,000 unique TCR beta nucleotide sequences per donor were sequenced, and 15% to 20% of those sequences were non-productive. Results the study describes overall, beyond this receptor: A cluster of highly shared sequence variants was judged likely to represent a technical artifact of the sequencing pipeline. At a false discovery rate of 0.05, a later analysis linked around 17,000 TCR beta sequences to specific HLA alleles. In this cohort, only TCR beta chains were sequenced, and detectable features were limited by the absence of alpha or paired-chain data. Because HLA typing was unavailable for some donors at each locus, only the typed subset was used in association tests. The classifier was reported to diagnose cytomegalovirus status with high specificity and sensitivity in both the original and validation cohorts. According to a later analysis, most CMV-associated TCR beta chains appeared to be HLA-restricted, and the HLA associations seemed to be driven largely by CMV exposure. The only immune exposure information available for the cohort was CMV serostatus. According to a later genetic analysis, donors in an Asian-associated ancestry cluster had fewer N-insertions in productive TCRs than the approximately 670-donor mean. A further reported finding was that TCR beta sequences accurately predicted the HLA-A and HLA-B alleles for most subjects in the first cohort. The authors suggested that the approach could potentially be generalized to other disease states and immunological phenotypes. Three of the identified cytomegalovirus-associated TCR beta chains were confirmed in vitro to be specific for cytomegalovirus antigens. Correlated functional status among segregating V segments might be attributable to linkage disequilibrium, but an unknown experimental factor could not be ruled out. The study listed 150 to 200 TCR beta chains as associated with cytomegalovirus. In a later analysis, TCR association rates were found to vary across HLA loci, with the most associated TCRs seen for DRB1 alleles and the fewest for HLA-C alleles. The 87-base-pair reads could not distinguish some IMGT-functional V segments, including TRBV6-2 and TRBV6-3, so those segments were excluded. Most TCR sequences were seen in very few donors, while some public TCRs were found in many individuals. Assigning TCR associations to individual alleles was difficult when HLA alleles, especially DR and DQ, strongly co-occurred. A later analysis reported that several top co-occurrence clusters appeared linked to parvovirus B19, influenza, CMV and Epstein-Barr virus. V-gene and J-gene trimming of TCR beta chains was associated with a missense DCLRE1C variant in a later genetic analysis, and the association was replicated in an independent cohort. In a later analysis, HLA-associated TCR beta chains were found to be more clonally expanded and to have lower generation probabilities than equally common non-associated chains. Presence/absence analyses assumed roughly uniform sequencing depth across donors, an assumption that may not hold. Broadly in line with IMGT annotations, most TCR beta V segments showed up in productive rearrangements about 90% or about 30% of the time in an earlier analysis of 587 of the donors. Because counts were too low, some 17 rarely observed V segments, including chromosome 9 orphons, were left out of the earlier analysis of 500 to 750 of the donors.

The CDR3 contains 13 residues, cysteine and phenylalanine counted. CDR3 DNA only is kept here, 39 bases in frame from base 1. Sequences WSHSY (CDR1) and SAAADI (CDR2) are obtained from the germline V gene. Trimming removed 10 bases from V and 7 bases from J; the gene matches leave 13 bases unexplained. The cohort consisted of approximately 690 healthy bone marrow donors. At the time of sampling, all cohort members were nominally healthy, though unrecorded immune exposures were likely present. The donor was CMV seronegative and was included in the group of about 350 seronegative cohort members. A peripheral blood sample was collected from each donor, and TCR beta sequencing was performed on peripheral blood mononuclear cells. Genomic DNA was extracted from the blood cell samples with the Qiagen DNeasy Blood Extraction Kit. Library preparation used the immunoSEQ multiplex PCR assay. A mixture of 60 forward primers for TCR Vbeta segments and 13 reverse primers for TCR Jbeta segments was used in the multiplex PCR. The CDR3 region of rearranged TCR beta genes was amplified from genomic DNA by a multiplex PCR assay. On the Illumina HiSeq System, the amplified TCR beta libraries were sequenced as 87-base-pair reads. As for how the authors treated the data: A later analysis counted some 80 million unique TCR beta chains across the 640 or so repertoires, and 10 million to 12 million of these chains were shared by at least two donors. Raw reads were error-corrected and collapsed into unique sequences by a nearest-neighbor algorithm in which closely related sequences were merged to remove PCR and sequencing errors. To assign V, D and J gene segments, CDR3 sequences were aligned to IMGT reference sequences. For a sequence to be retained, a match of at least six nucleotides to both a V gene segment and a J gene segment was required. Rearrangements were called productive when the CDR3 lacked stop codons and stayed in frame with V and J; all others were non-productive. Following IMGT convention, CDR3 was defined as the stretch from the second conserved V-encoded cysteine to the conserved J-encoded phenylalanine. The earlier analysis of 450 to 750 of the donors excluded any sequence lacking an unambiguous match to a single V gene segment. An earlier analysis of 587 of the donors classified V segments as functional when productive rearrangements were above 56.7% and as segregating when the standard deviation between donors was above 5%. To diagnose cytomegalovirus status from the catalog of TCR beta chain sequences, a statistical classification framework was built. A later analysis assigned V and J genes by comparing TCR nucleotide sequences with IMGT/GENE-DB human TR gene sequences. In a later analysis, CDR3 sequences and most-parsimonious VDJ recombination scenarios were assigned using the TCRdist pipeline. A later analysis defined each TCR beta chain by its CDR3 amino acid sequence plus V-gene family, and excluded reads lacking a unique V-gene family. To address suspected cross-contamination and a sequencing artifact, a later analysis removed around 590 highly shared, low-generation-probability nucleotide sequences. In a later analysis, a clonal expansion index for each public chain was calculated from normalized within-repertoire ranks of inferred template counts. Generation probabilities in a later analysis came from a VDJ recombination model fitted to out-of-frame rearrangements, and those results were checked against IGoR. In a later analysis, TCR-TCR, TCR-HLA and TCR-CMV co-occurrence was scored with hypergeometric tests, and a repertoire-size bias correction was applied to TCR pairs. To estimate false discovery rates, a later analysis permuted the HLA or CMV assignments 20 times. A later analysis grouped co-occurring TCRs with DBSCAN, adding TCRdist sequence similarity when clustering within HLA-allele-positive subsets. For co-occurrence clustering, repertoires with fewer than 30,000 or more than 120,000 public chains were excluded, along with about five repertoires with anomalous nucleotide sharing. TCRdb retrieved this table from immuneACCESS and kept in-frame rearrangements only. Not all clones are present; in checked studies, unresolved V genes account for under half, and no reason is known for the remainder. V, J and clone size are taken as reported in that table, and D and trimming were inferred from the DNA itself. For this sample the table gives some 70,000 clones, of which roughly four fifths were detected only once. 5.5% to 7% of the sample is taken by the ten largest.

The receptor chain draws on TRBV10-2 and TRBJ2-7; 7 bases in the junction line up with TRBD2. The TCR comes from a man over 45 in good health and CMV-seronegative. Sequenced: PBMCs. The nucleotide sequence is given as TGCGCCACCGGACTAGAAGGACGTGGGGAGCAGTACTTC. Translated, it reads CATGLEGRGEQYF.